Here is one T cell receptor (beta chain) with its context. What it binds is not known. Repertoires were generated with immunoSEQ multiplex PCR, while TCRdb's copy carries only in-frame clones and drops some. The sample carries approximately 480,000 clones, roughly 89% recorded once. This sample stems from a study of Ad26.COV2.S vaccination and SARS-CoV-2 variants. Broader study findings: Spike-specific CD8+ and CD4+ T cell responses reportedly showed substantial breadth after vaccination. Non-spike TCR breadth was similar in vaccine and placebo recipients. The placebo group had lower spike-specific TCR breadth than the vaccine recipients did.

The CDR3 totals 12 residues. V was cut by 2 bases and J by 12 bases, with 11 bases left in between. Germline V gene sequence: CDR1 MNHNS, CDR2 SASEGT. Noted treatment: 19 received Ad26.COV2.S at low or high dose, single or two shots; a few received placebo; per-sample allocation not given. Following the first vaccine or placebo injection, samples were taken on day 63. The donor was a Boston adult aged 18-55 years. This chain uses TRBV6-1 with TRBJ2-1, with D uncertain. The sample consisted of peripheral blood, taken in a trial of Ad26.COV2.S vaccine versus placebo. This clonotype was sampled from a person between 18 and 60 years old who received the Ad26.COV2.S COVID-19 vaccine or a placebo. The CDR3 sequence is CASSEPPGRQFF. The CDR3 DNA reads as TGTGCCAGCAGTGAACCCCCGGGTCGGCAGTTCTTC.